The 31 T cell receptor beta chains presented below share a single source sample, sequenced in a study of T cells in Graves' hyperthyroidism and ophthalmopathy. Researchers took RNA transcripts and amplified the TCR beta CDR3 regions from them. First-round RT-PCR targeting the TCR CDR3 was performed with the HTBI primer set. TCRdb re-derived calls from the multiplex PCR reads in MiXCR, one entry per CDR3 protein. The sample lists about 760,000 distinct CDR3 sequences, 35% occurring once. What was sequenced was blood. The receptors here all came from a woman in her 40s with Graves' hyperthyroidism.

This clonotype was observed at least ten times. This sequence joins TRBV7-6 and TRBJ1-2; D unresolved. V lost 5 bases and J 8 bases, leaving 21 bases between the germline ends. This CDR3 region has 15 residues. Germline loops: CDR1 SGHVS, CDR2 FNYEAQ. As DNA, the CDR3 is TGTGCCAGCAGCCCCTTCGAGGCGTTGGGCGTAGGCTACACCTTC. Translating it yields CASSPFEALGVGYTF. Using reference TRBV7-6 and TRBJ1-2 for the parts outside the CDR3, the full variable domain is GAGVSQSPRYKVTKRGQDVALRCDPISGHVSLYWYRQALGQGPEFLTYFNYEAQQDKSGLPNDRFSAERPEGSISTLTIQRTEQRDSAMYRCASSPFEALGVGYTFGSGTRLTVV.

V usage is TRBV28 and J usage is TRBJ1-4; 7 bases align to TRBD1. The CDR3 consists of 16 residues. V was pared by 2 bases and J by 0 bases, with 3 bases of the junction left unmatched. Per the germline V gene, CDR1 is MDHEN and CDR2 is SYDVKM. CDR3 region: CASSLVGQATNEKLFF. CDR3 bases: TGTGCCAGCAGTTTAGTAGGACAGGCAACTAATGAAAAACTGTTTTTT.

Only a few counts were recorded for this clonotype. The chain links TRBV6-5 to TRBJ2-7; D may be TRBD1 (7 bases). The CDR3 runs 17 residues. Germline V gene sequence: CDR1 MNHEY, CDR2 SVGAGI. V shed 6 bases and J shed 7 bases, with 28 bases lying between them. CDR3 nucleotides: TGTGCCAGCAGACCGTGGACACCGGGGGACAGAACGGGGGAGCAGTACTTC. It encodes CASRPWTPGDRTGEQYF.

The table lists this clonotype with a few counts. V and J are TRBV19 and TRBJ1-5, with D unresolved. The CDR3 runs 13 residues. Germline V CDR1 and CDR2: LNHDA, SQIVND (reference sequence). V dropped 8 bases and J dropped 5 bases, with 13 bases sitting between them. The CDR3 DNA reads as TGTGCCAGTGCTCAGGCGGTTCATCAGCCCCAGCATTTT. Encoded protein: CASAQAVHQPQHF.

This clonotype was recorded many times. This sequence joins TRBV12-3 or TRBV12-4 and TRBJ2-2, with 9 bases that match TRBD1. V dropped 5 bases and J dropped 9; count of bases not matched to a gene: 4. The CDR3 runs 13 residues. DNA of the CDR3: TGTGCCAGCAGTCCCGGGACAGGGAGGGAGCTGTTTTTT. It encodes CASSPGTGRELFF.

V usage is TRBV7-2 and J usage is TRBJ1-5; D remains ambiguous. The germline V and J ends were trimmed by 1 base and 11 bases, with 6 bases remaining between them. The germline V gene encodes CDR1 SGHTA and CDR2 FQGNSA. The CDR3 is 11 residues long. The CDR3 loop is CASSLVGTQHF. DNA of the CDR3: TGTGCCAGCAGCTTAGTTGGGACCCAGCATTTT.

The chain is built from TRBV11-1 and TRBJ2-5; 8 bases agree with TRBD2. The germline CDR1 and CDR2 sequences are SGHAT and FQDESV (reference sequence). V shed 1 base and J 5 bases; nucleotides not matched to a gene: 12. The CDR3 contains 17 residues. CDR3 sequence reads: CASSLGPAGVFGETQYF. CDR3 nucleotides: TGTGCCAGCAGCTTAGGCCCAGCGGGAGTTTTCGGGGAGACCCAGTACTTC.

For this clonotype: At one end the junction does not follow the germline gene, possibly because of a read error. The CDR3 region has the DNA TGCGCCAGCAACCAAGATCGTGGGACAGGCTTTAATTCACCCCTCCACTTT. This sequence encodes CASNQDRGTGFNSPLHF. The chain carries TRBV4-3 and TRBJ1-6, with 8 bases identical to TRBD1. Per germline, CDR1 LGHNA and CDR2 YSLEER. This CDR3 is built from 17 residues.

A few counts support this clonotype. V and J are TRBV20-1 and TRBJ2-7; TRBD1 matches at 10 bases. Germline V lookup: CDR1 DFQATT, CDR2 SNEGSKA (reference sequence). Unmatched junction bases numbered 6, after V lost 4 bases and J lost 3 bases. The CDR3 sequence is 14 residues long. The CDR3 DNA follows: TGCAGTGCTAAAAGATGGACAGGGGGCTACGAGCAGTACTTC. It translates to CSAKRWTGGYEQYF.

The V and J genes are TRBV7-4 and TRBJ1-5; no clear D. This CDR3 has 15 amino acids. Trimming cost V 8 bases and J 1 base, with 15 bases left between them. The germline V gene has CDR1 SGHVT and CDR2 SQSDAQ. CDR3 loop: CASSPDISSNQPQHF. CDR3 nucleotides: TGTGCCAGCTCACCCGACATCTCCAGCAATCAGCCCCAGCATTTT.

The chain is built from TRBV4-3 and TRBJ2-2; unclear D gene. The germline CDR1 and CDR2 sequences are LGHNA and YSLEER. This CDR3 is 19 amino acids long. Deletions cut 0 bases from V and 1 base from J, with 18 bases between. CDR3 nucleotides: TGCGCCAGCAGCCAAGATCCGCTCGGACGGATCGTGAACACCGGGGAGCTGTTTTTT. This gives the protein CASSQDPLGRIVNTGELFF.

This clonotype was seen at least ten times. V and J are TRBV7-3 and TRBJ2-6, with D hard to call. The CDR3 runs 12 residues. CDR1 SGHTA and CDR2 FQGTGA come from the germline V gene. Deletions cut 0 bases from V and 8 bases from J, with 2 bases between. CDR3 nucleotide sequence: TGTGCCAGCAGCTTAACGACCAACGTCCTGACTTTC. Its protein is CASSLTTNVLTF.

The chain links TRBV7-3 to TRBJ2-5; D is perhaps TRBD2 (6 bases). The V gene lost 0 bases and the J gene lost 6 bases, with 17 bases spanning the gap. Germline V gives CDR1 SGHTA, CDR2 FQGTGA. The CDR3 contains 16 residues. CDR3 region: CASSLTGGRPFKTQYF. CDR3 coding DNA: TGTGCCAGCAGCTTAACTGGAGGGAGGCCATTTAAGACCCAGTACTTC. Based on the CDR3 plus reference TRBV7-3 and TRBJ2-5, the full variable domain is GAGVSQTPSNKVTEKGKYVELRCDPISGHTALYWYRQSLGQGPEFLIYFQGTGAADDSGLPNDRFFAVRPEGSVSTLKIQRTERGDSAVYLCASSLTGGRPFKTQYFGPGTRLLVL.

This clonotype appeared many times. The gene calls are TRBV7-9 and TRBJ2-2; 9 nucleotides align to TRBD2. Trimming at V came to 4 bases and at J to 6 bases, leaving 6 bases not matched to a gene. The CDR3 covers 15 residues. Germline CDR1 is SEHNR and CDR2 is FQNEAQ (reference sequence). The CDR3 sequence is CASSSGLARAGELFF. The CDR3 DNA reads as TGTGCCAGCAGCTCAGGACTAGCGAGGGCCGGGGAGCTGTTTTTT.

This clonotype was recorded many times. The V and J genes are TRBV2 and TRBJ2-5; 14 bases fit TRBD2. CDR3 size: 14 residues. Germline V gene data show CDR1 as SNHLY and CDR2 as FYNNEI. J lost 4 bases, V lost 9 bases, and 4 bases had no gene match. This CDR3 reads CASGLAGGVETQYF. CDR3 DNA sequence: TGTGCCAGTGGACTAGCGGGAGGCGTAGAGACCCAGTACTTC.

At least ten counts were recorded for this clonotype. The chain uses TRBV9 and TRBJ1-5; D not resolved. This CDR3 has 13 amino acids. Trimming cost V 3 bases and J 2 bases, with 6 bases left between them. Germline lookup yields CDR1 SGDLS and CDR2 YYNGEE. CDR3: CASSESGNQPQHF. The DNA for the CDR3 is TGTGCCAGCAGCGAGTCGGGCAATCAGCCCCAGCATTTT.

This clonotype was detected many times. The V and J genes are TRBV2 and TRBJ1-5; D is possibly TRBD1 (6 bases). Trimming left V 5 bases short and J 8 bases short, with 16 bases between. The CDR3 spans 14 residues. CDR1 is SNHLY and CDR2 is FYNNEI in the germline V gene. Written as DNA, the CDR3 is TGTGCCAGCAGTCCCACAGGGTCCAGCAAGCCCCAGCATTTT. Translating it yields CASSPTGSSKPQHF.

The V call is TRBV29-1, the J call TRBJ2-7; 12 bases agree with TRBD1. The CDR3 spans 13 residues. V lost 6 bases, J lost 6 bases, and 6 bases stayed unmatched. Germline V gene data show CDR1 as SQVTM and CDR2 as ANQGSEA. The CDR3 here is CSVAGTGGLEQYF. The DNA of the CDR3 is TGCAGCGTGGCCGGGACAGGGGGCCTCGAGCAGTACTTC.

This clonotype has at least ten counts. The CDR3 DNA follows: TGTGCCAGCAGCTTAAAAGACAGAAGATACGAGCAGTACTTC. It translates to CASSLKDRRYEQYF. V and J are TRBV13 and TRBJ2-7; TRBD1 is a possible D gene (5 bases). V was cut by 2 bases and J by 4 bases, with 12 bases left in between. The CDR3 contains 14 residues. The germline V gene encodes CDR1 PRHDT and CDR2 FYEKMQ (reference sequence).

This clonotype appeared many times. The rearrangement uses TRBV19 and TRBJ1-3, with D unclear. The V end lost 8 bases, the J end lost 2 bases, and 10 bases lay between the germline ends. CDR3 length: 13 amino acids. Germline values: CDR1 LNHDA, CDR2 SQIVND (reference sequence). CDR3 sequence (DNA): TGTGCCAGTGCGGACGGACCTGGAAACACCATATATTTT. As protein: CASADGPGNTIYF.

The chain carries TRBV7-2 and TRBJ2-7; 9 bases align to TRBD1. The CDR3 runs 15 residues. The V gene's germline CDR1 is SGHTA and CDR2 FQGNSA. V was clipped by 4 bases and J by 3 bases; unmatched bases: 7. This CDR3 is CASSSFGTGIYEQYF. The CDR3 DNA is TGTGCCAGCAGCTCGTTCGGGACAGGGATCTACGAGCAGTACTTC.

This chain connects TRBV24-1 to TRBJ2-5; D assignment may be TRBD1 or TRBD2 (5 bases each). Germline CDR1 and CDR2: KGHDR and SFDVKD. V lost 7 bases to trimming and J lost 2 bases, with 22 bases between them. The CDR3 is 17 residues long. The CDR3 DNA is TGTGCCACCAGCGCAGGCCGGAACCGGGACCCACAAGAGACCCAGTACTTC. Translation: CATSAGRNRDPQETQYF.

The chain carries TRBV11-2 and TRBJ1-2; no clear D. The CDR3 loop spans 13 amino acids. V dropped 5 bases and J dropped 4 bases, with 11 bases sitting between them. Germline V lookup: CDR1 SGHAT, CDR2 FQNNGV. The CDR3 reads CASSQDGPYGYTF. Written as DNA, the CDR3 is TGTGCCAGCAGCCAAGACGGGCCCTATGGCTACACCTTC. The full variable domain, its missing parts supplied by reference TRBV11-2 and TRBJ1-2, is EAGVAQSPRYKIIEKRQSVAFWCNPISGHATLYWYQQILGQGPKLLIQFQNNGVVDDSQLPKDRFSAERLKGVDSTLKIQPAKLEDSAVYLCASSQDGPYGYTFGSGTRLTVV.

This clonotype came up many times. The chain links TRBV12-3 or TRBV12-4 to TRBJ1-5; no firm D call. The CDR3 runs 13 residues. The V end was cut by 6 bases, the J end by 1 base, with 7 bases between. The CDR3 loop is CASRPTSNQPQHF. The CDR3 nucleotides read TGTGCCAGCAGGCCCACAAGCAATCAGCCCCAGCATTTT.

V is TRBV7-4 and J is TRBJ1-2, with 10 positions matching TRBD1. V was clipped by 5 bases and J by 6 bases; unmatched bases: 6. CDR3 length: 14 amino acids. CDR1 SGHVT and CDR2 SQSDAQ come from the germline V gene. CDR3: CASSPRQGADGYTF. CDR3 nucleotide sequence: TGTGCCAGCAGCCCAAGACAGGGGGCAGATGGCTACACCTTC.

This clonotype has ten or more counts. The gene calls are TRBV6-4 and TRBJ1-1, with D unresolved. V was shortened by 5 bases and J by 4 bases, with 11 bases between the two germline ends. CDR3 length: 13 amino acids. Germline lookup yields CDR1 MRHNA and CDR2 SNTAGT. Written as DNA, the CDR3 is TGTGCCAGCAGTCGAGATTTTGGCACTGAAGCTTTCTTT. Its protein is CASSRDFGTEAFF.

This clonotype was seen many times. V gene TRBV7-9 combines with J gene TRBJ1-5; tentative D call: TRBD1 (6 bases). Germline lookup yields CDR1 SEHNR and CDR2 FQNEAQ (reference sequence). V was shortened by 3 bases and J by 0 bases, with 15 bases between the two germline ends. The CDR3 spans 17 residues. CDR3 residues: CASSLGVGHFSNQPQHF. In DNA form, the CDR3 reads TGTGCCAGCAGCTTGGGGGTGGGACACTTTAGCAATCAGCCCCAGCATTTT.

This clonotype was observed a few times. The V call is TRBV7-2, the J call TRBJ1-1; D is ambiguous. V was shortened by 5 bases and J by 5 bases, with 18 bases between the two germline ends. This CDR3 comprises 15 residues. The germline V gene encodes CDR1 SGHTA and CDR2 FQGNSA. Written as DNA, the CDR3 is TGTGCCAGCAGCCACTCGAGGGTCGGGGAAACTGAAGCTTTCTTT. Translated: CASSHSRVGETEAFF.

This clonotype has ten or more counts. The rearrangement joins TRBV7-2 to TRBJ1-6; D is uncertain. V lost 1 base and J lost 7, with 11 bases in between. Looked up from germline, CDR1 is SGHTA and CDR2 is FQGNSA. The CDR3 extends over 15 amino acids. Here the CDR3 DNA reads TGTGCCAGCAGCTTAGTTCCAGAAACCAATTCACCCCTCCACTTT. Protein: CASSLVPETNSPLHF.

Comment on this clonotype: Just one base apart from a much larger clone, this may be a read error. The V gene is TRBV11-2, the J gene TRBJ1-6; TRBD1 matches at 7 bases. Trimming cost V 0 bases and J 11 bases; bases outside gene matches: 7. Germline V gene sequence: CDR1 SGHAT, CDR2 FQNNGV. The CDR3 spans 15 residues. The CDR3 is CASSLEAAGGAPLHF. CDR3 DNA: TGTGCCAGCAGCTTAGAGGCGGCAGGGGGTGCACCCCTCCACTTT. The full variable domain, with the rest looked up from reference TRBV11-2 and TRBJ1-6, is EAGVAQSPRYKIIEKRQSVAFWCNPISGHATLYWYQQILGQGPKLLIQFQNNGVVDDSQLPKDRFSAERLKGVDSTLKIQPAKLEDSAVYLCASSLEAAGGAPLHFGNGTRLTVT.

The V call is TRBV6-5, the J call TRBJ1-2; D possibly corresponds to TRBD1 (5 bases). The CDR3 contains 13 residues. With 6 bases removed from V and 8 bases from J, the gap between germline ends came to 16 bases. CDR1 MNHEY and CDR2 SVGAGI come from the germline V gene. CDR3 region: CASSLLSRDGYTF. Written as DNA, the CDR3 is TGTGCCAGCAGCCTTTTATCCAGGGACGGCTACACCTTC.